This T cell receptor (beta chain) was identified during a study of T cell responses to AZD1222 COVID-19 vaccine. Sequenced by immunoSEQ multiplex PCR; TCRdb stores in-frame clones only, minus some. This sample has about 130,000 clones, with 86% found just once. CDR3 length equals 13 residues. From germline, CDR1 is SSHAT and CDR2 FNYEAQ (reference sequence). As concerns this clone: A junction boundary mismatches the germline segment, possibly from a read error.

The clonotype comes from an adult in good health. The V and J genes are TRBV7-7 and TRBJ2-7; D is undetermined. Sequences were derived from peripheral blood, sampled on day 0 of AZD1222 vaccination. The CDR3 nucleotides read TGTGCTAGCAGCCTCCACAGCTCCTACGAGCAGTACTTC. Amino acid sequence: CASSLHSSYEQYF.